This TCR beta chain appears in the sequencing data of a study of glioma-infiltrating T cells after dendritic cell vaccination. Across the whole study: Patients had newly diagnosed or recurrent glioblastoma and received dendritic cell vaccines.

The primer mix had 60 V beta and 13 J beta primers. TCRdb's copy holds only in-frame clones and misses some; the assay was immunoSEQ multiplex PCR. Of tens of thousands of clones listed, roughly four fifths are singletons. The CDR3 is 16 residues long. Germline assignment: CDR1 GTSNPN and CDR2 SVGIG (reference sequence). V was pared by 4 bases and J by 6 bases, with 12 bases of the junction left unmatched. Time point meaning: after dendritic cell vaccination, including at tumor progression/relapse. This receptor was identified in a human donor with glioblastoma. Here the sequenced sample was blood, taken after dendritic cell vaccination. This chain uses TRBV30 with TRBJ1-6; 7 nucleotides line up with TRBD1. The CDR3 spells CAWTFYRGTGNSPLHF. The CDR3 bases are TGTGCCTGGACCTTTTACAGGGGAACGGGTAATTCACCCCTCCACTTT.